This is a list of T cell receptor beta chains from one sample in a study of blood T cells in healthy people across ages. TCRdb used MiXCR to reprocess the 5' RACE reads, holding one entry per CDR3 protein. The repertoire has 700,000 to 900,000 distinct CDR3 sequences, 53% of them found once; the top ten carry 41%. Source material: blood. These receptors all come from a man aged 80 or over in good health. The CDR3 runs from the conserved cysteine through the conserved F or W. Each record gives: J gene, V gene, clone size, CDR3 protein. Only part of the rows carry a size: once, few, many, or a class if the clone is expanded.

TRBJ2-7 | TRBV29-1 | . | CSVEGRADEQYF
TRBJ1-2 | TRBV20-1 | few | CSAETPGHPYGYTF
. | TRBV11-2 | once | CASSLSAGPSETQYF
TRBJ1-2 | TRBV12-3/TRBV12-4 | . | CASSPPERRYYGYTF
TRBJ1-2 | TRBV6-5 | . | CASRTGGYGYTF
TRBJ2-5 | TRBV20-1 | . | CSAIPSGGSQETQYF
TRBJ1-1 | TRBV29-1 | few | CSCPGQGAEAFF
. | TRBV7-2 | . | CASSFLAGEQYF
TRBJ2-5 | TRBV29-1 | . | CSGFGVQETQYF
TRBJ2-7 | TRBV5-1 | . | CASSRGQGAVEEQYF
TRBJ2-5 | TRBV12-3/TRBV12-4 | few | CASRGTGPQETQYF
TRBJ2-2 | TRBV20-1 | once | CSAPNNQDRLTGELFF
TRBJ1-2 | TRBV27 | . | CASRGSLANYGYTF
TRBJ2-3 | TRBV29-1 | few | CSVTGWGTSGEGGYAYF
TRBJ2-3 | TRBV11-2 | once | CASSLSHRYAYF
TRBJ2-3 | TRBV28 | . | CASSLSRGRLDTQYF